The rows below give T cell receptor beta chains drawn from one sample of a study of CD8+ T cells in alopecia areata. Clones were sequenced by immunoSEQ multiplex PCR, and TCRdb holds only the in-frame ones, with some missing. The sample holds 150,000 to 200,000 clones, around three fifths seen once. Specimen: CD4+ T cells sorted from blood, collected between weeks 47 and 50, from a patient treated with tofacitinib. These receptor sequences come from a human donor with alopecia areata. Both conserved end residues are part of each CDR3. Fields, in order: clone size, J gene, D gene, V gene, CDR3 DNA, CDR3 protein. D genes are given only for firm matches. Part of the rows lack a size; the others show once, few, many or a class for expanded clones.

clone size: few
J gene: TRBJ1-1
D gene: NA
V gene: TRBV19
CDR3 DNA: TGTGCCAGTAGTATACGGGGGGCTGAAGCTTTCTTT
CDR3 protein: CASSIRGAEAFF

clone size: NA
J gene: TRBJ2-1
D gene: TRBD2
V gene: TRBV30
CDR3 DNA: TGTGCCTGGAGTAAGACTACTAGCGGGGGCGGATATGAGCAGTTCTTC
CDR3 protein: CAWSKTTSGGGYEQFF

clone size: few
J gene: TRBJ1-2
D gene: NA
V gene: TRBV30
CDR3 DNA: TGTGCCTGGAGTGTAGTGGCAGCTAACTATGGCTACACCTTC
CDR3 protein: CAWSVVAANYGYTF

clone size: few
J gene: TRBJ2-5
D gene: NA
V gene: TRBV2
CDR3 DNA: TGTGCCAGCAGTGGGACCGAGGGGGGGACCCAGTACTTC
CDR3 protein: CASSGTEGGTQYF

clone size: NA
J gene: TRBJ1-1
D gene: NA
V gene: TRBV9
CDR3 DNA: TGTGCCAGCAGCGTAGCCGGCGTGGGTACTGAAGCTTTCTTT
CDR3 protein: CASSVAGVGTEAFF

clone size: few
J gene: TRBJ1-6
D gene: NA
V gene: TRBV7-8
CDR3 DNA: TGTGCCAGCAGCCGTCTACCAGGGGCGGGGGTTGGCAATTCACCCCTCCACTTT
CDR3 protein: CASSRLPGAGVGNSPLHF

clone size: NA
J gene: TRBJ2-1
D gene: NA
V gene: TRBV7-9
CDR3 DNA: TGTGCCAGCAGCTTACTGCTACAGCGTAGTGAGCAGTTCTTC
CDR3 protein: CASSLLLQRSEQFF

clone size: NA
J gene: TRBJ2-3
D gene: TRBD1
V gene: TRBV5-1
CDR3 DNA: TGCGCCAGCAGCACCTGGACAGGGGGGGCAGATACGCAGTATTTT
CDR3 protein: CASSTWTGGADTQYF

clone size: few
J gene: TRBJ2-2
D gene: NA
V gene: TRBV10-3
CDR3 DNA: TGTGCCATCAGGGATGACACCCCCGGGGAGCTGTTTTTT
CDR3 protein: CAIRDDTPGELFF

clone size: NA
J gene: TRBJ1-6
D gene: NA
V gene: TRBV18
CDR3 DNA: TGTGCCAGCTCACCACGAGTCCGGGGGGTCGACTCACCCCTCCACTTT
CDR3 protein: CASSPRVRGVDSPLHF

clone size: few
J gene: TRBJ2-7
D gene: NA
V gene: TRBV27
CDR3 DNA: TGTGCCAGCATCCCGGGGTGGGCAGGGCGGCCCGGGCAGTACTTC
CDR3 protein: CASIPGWAGRPGQYF

clone size: NA
J gene: TRBJ2-1
D gene: NA
V gene: TRBV4-3
CDR3 DNA: TGCGCCAGCAGCCAAGTTGGGGGGCGCGACAATGAGCAGTTCTTC
CDR3 protein: CASSQVGGRDNEQFF

clone size: few
J gene: TRBJ2-1
D gene: NA
V gene: TRBV19
CDR3 DNA: TGTGCCAGTATGGGGGTCTACAATGAGCAGTTCTTC
CDR3 protein: CASMGVYNEQFF

clone size: NA
J gene: TRBJ2-3
D gene: NA
V gene: TRBV2
CDR3 DNA: TGTGCCAGCAATGGCGGGTTTAATGCAGATACGCAGTATTTT
CDR3 protein: CASNGGFNADTQYF

clone size: NA
J gene: TRBJ1-2
D gene: TRBD1
V gene: TRBV4-3
CDR3 DNA: TGCGCCAGCAGCCATAACCCGGGACAGGGGGACGATGGCTACACCTTC
CDR3 protein: CASSHNPGQGDDGYTF

clone size: NA
J gene: TRBJ1-2
D gene: TRBD1
V gene: TRBV29-1
CDR3 DNA: TGCAGCGTTGCCACCGGGACAGGGTATGGCTACACCTTC
CDR3 protein: CSVATGTGYGYTF

clone size: NA
J gene: TRBJ2-7
D gene: NA
V gene: TRBV15
CDR3 DNA: TGTGCCACCAGCACCACGCCCCTCCTGGGTCCCTACGAGCAGTACTTC
CDR3 protein: CATSTTPLLGPYEQYF

clone size: NA
J gene: TRBJ1-1
D gene: TRBD1
V gene: TRBV29-1
CDR3 DNA: TGCAGCGTTCTCAAAATCGGGACAGGGGAGACTGAAGCTTTCTTT
CDR3 protein: CSVLKIGTGETEAFF

clone size: NA
J gene: TRBJ1-1
D gene: TRBD1
V gene: TRBV9
CDR3 DNA: TGTGCCAGCAGCGTAGTCGGGGGACAGGGCGCTGAAGCTTTCTTT
CDR3 protein: CASSVVGGQGAEAFF

clone size: NA
J gene: TRBJ1-6
D gene: NA
V gene: TRBV10-3
CDR3 DNA: TGTGCCATTTCAGGGAGCTCCTATAATTCACCCCTCCACTTT
CDR3 protein: CAISGSSYNSPLHF

clone size: NA
J gene: TRBJ2-3
D gene: NA
V gene: TRBV10-3
CDR3 DNA: TGTGCCATCAGCCAGGGGGGGCCCACAGATACGCAGTATTTT
CDR3 protein: CAISQGGPTDTQYF

clone size: NA
J gene: TRBJ1-3
D gene: TRBD1
V gene: TRBV9
CDR3 DNA: TGTGCCAGCAGCGTAGTGGACAGGGGGCCTGGAAACACCATATATTTT
CDR3 protein: CASSVVDRGPGNTIYF

clone size: NA
J gene: TRBJ2-2
D gene: NA
V gene: TRBV4-1
CDR3 DNA: TGCGCCAGCAGCGTCCTCAACACCGGGGAGCTGTTTTTT
CDR3 protein: CASSVLNTGELFF

clone size: NA
J gene: TRBJ1-5
D gene: NA
V gene: TRBV30
CDR3 DNA: TGTGCCTGGAGTTCGGGGGACAATCAGCCCCAGCATTTT
CDR3 protein: CAWSSGDNQPQHF

clone size: NA
J gene: TRBJ2-1
D gene: TRBD1
V gene: TRBV29-1
CDR3 DNA: TGCAGCGCTGTACCGGGACAGGGGGCGAGCGAGCAGTTCTTC
CDR3 protein: CSAVPGQGASEQFF

clone size: NA
J gene: TRBJ1-2
D gene: NA
V gene: TRBV15
CDR3 DNA: TGTGCCACCAGCAGAGAAGACGACGGGGGCTACACCTTC
CDR3 protein: CATSREDDGGYTF

clone size: NA
J gene: TRBJ2-3
D gene: NA
V gene: TRBV29-1
CDR3 DNA: TGCAGCGTTTCGGCCCCGCTTTCAGATACGCAGTATTTT
CDR3 protein: CSVSAPLSDTQYF

clone size: few
J gene: TRBJ1-4
D gene: TRBD1
V gene: TRBV25-1
CDR3 DNA: TGTGCCAGCAGTGAGATAACAGGGGGATCGGGAAAACTGTTTTTT
CDR3 protein: CASSEITGGSGKLFF

clone size: NA
J gene: TRBJ2-3
D gene: NA
V gene: TRBV29-1
CDR3 DNA: TGCAGCGTCACCCCCCCGGATACGCAGTATTTT
CDR3 protein: CSVTPPDTQYF

clone size: NA
J gene: TRBJ1-6
D gene: NA
V gene: TRBV4-1
CDR3 DNA: TGCGCCAGCAGCCAGGGTAGCGGGACGGTTGATTCACCCCTCCACTTT
CDR3 protein: CASSQGSGTVDSPLHF

clone size: few
J gene: TRBJ1-5
D gene: TRBD1
V gene: TRBV2
CDR3 DNA: TGTGCCAGCAGTCAAGGACAGGGGCGGCATCAGCCCCAGCATTTT
CDR3 protein: CASSQGQGRHQPQHF

clone size: few
J gene: TRBJ2-1
D gene: NA
V gene: TRBV19
CDR3 DNA: TGTGCCAGTAGTATTGGTGTCTCCTACAATGAGCAGTTCTTC
CDR3 protein: CASSIGVSYNEQFF

clone size: NA
J gene: TRBJ1-6
D gene: NA
V gene: TRBV19
CDR3 DNA: TGTGCCAGTAGTGATGGGAATTTCTATAATTCACCCCTCCACTTT
CDR3 protein: CASSDGNFYNSPLHF

clone size: NA
J gene: TRBJ1-2
D gene: NA
V gene: TRBV30
CDR3 DNA: TGTGCCTGGAGTGGACAGTCAGCTAACTATGGCTACACCTTC
CDR3 protein: CAWSGQSANYGYTF

clone size: NA
J gene: TRBJ2-3
D gene: NA
V gene: TRBV4-3
CDR3 DNA: TGCGCCAGCAGCCAAGATGAGAGAGATACGCAGTATTTT
CDR3 protein: CASSQDERDTQYF

clone size: NA
J gene: TRBJ1-5
D gene: NA
V gene: TRBV10-3
CDR3 DNA: TGTGCCATCAGTGAGTCGGACACTCGCAATCAGCCCCAGCATTTT
CDR3 protein: CAISESDTRNQPQHF

clone size: once
J gene: TRBJ2-1
D gene: TRBD2
V gene: TRBV30
CDR3 DNA: TGTGCCTGGAGTGTATCCCTAGCGGGGGATGAGCAGTTCTTC
CDR3 protein: CAWSVSLAGDEQFF

clone size: NA
J gene: TRBJ1-1
D gene: NA
V gene: TRBV30
CDR3 DNA: TGTGCCTGGAGTGTAGACCCCGGCGGGACGGGGGCTTTCTTT
CDR3 protein: CAWSVDPGGTGAFF

clone size: NA
J gene: TRBJ1-1
D gene: NA
V gene: TRBV5-6
CDR3 DNA: TGTGCCAGCAGCTGGGACCGGGGCACTGAAGCTTTCTTT
CDR3 protein: CASSWDRGTEAFF

clone size: NA
J gene: TRBJ1-2
D gene: NA
V gene: TRBV29-1
CDR3 DNA: TGCAGCGTTGATGAAAAAACTCACTATGGCTACACCTTC
CDR3 protein: CSVDEKTHYGYTF

clone size: few
J gene: TRBJ1-1
D gene: NA
V gene: TRBV15
CDR3 DNA: TGTGCCACCAGCAGAGGTTCGGCGGGATGGACCGAGGCTTTCTTT
CDR3 protein: CATSRGSAGWTEAFF

clone size: NA
J gene: TRBJ1-2
D gene: TRBD1
V gene: TRBV27
CDR3 DNA: TGTGCCAGCAGTTGGGACAGTCGAACCAGCTATGGCTACACCTTC
CDR3 protein: CASSWDSRTSYGYTF